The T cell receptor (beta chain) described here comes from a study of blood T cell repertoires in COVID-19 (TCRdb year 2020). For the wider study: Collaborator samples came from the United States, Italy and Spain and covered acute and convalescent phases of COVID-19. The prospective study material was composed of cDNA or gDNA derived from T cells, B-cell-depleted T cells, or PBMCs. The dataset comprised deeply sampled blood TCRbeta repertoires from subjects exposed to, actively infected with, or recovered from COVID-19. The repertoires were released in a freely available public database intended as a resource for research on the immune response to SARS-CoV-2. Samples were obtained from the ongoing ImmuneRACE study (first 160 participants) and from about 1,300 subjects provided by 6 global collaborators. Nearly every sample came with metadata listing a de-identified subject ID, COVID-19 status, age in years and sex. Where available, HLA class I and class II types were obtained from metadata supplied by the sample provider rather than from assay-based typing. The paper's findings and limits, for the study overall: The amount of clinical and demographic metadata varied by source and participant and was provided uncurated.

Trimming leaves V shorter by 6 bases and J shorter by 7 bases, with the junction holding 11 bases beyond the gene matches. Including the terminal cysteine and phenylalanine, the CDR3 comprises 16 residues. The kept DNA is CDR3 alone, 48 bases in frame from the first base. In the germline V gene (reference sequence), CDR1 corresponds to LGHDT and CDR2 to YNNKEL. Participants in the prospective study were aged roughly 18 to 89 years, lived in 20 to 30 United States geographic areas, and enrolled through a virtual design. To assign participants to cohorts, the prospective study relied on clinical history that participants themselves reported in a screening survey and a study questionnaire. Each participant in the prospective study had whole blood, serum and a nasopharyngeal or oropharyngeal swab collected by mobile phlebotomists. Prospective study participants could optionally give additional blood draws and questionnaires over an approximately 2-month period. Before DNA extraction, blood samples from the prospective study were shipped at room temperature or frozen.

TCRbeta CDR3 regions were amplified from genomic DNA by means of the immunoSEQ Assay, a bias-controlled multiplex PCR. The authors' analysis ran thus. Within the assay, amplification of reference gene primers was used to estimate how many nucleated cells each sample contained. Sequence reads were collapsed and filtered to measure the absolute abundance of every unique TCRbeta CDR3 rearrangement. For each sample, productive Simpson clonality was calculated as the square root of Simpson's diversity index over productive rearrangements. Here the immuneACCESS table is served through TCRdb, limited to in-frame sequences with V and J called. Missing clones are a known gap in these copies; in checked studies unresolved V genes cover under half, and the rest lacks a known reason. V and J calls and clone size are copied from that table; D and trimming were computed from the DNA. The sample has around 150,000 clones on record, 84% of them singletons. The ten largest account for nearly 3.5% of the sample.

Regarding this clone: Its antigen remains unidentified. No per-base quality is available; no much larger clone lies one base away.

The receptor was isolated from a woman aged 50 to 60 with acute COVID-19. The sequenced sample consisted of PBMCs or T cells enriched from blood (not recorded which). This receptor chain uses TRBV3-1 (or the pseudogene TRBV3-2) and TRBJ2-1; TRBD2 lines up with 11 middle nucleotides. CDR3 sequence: CASRLLAGAVGNEQFF. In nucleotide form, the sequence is TGTGCCAGCAGGCTACTAGCGGGAGCAGTTGGAAATGAGCAGTTCTTC.